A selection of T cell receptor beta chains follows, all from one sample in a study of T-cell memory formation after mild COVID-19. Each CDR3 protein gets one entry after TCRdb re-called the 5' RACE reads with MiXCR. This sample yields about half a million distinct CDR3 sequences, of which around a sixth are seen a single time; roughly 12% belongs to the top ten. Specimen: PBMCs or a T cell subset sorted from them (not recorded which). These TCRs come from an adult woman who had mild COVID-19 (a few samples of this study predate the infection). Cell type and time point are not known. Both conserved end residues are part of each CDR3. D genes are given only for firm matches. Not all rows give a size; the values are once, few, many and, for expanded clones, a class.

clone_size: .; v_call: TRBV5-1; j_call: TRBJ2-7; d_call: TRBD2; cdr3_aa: CASSAGTSREQYF; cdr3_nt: TGCGCCAGCAGCGCCGGGACTAGCCGCGAGCAGTACTTC
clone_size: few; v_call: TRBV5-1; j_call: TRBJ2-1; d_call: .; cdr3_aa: CASSLLGPNINEQFF; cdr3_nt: TGCGCCAGCAGCTTGTTAGGGCCGAACATCAATGAGCAGTTCTTC
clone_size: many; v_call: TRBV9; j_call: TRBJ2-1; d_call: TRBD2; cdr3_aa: CASSVDQRGLGEQFF; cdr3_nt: TGTGCCAGCAGCGTAGACCAGCGGGGGTTAGGTGAGCAGTTCTTC
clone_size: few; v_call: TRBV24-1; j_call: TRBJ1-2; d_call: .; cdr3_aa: CATSASGGNYGYTF; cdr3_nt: TGTGCCACCAGTGCCTCTGGGGGGAACTATGGCTACACCTTC
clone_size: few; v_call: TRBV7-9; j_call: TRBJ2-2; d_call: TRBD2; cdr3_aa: CASRTSGSPGELFF; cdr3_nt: TGTGCCAGTCGGACTAGCGGGAGCCCCGGGGAGCTGTTTTTT
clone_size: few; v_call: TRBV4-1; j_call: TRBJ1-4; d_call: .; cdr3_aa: CASSQGQINEKLFF; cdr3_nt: TGCGCCAGCAGCCAAGGACAGATAAATGAAAAACTGTTTTTT
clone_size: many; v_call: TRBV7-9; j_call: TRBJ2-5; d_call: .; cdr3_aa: CASSLGRNQETQYF; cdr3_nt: TGTGCCAGCAGCTTGGGGAGGAACCAAGAGACCCAGTACTTC
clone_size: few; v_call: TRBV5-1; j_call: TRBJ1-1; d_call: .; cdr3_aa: CASSLEAQVVEAFF; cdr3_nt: TGCGCCAGCAGCTTGGAAGCCCAGGTAGTTGAAGCTTTCTTT
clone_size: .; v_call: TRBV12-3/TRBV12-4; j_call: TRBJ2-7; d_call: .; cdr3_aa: CASSEGLSYEQYF; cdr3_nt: TGTGCCAGCAGTGAAGGGTTAAGCTACGAGCAGTACTTC
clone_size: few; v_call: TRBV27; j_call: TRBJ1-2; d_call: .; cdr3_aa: CASKGTVYGYTF; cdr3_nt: TGTGCCAGCAAAGGAACAGTCTATGGCTACACCTTC
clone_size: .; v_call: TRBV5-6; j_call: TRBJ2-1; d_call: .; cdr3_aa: CASSWGQGPNEQFF; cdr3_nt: TGTGCCAGCAGTTGGGGTCAGGGGCCGAATGAGCAGTTCTTC
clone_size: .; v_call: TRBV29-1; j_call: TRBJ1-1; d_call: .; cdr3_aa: CSVEGRANTEAFF; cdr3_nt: TGCAGCGTTGAAGGGAGAGCGAACACTGAAGCTTTCTTT
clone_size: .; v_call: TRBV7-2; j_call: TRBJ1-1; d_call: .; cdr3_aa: CASSPLAVRNTEAFF; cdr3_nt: TGTGCCAGCAGCCCCCTAGCGGTCAGGAACACTGAAGCTTTCTTT
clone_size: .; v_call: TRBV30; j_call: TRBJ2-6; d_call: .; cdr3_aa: CACDITGANVLTF; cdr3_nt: TGTGCCTGTGACATTACTGGGGCCAACGTCCTGACTTTC
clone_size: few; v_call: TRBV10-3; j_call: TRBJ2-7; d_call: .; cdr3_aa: CAISESQAVQYF; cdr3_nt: TGTGCCATCAGTGAGTCGCAGGCGGTGCAGTACTTC
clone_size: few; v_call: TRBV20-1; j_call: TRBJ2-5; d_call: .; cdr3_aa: CSARDWQSQETQYF; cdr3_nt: TGCAGTGCTAGAGATTGGCAGTCCCAAGAGACCCAGTACTTC
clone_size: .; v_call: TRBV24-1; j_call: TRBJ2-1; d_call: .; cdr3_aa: CATSGPAGSYNEQFF; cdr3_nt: TGTGCCACCAGTGGCCCCGCGGGCTCCTACAATGAGCAGTTCTTC
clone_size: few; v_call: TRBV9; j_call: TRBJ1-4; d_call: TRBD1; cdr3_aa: CASTQGQYNEKLFF; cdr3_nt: TGTGCCAGCACCCAGGGACAGTATAATGAAAAACTGTTTTTT
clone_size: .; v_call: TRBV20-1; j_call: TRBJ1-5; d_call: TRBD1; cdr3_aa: CSARDSNRGSNQPQHF; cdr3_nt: TGCAGTGCTCGGGACAGCAACCGCGGTAGCAATCAGCCCCAGCATTTT
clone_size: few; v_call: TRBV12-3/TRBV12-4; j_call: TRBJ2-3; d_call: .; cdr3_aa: CASSLSFGPDTQYF; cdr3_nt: TGTGCCAGCAGCTTGAGCTTTGGACCAGATACGCAGTATTTT
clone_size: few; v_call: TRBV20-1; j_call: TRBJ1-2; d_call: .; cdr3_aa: CSARHPSYGYTF; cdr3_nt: TGCAGTGCTCGACACCCCAGCTATGGCTACACCTTC
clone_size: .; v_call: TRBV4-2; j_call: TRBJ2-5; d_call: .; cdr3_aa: CASSQIRGETQYF; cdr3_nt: TGTGCCAGCAGCCAAATTAGAGGAGAGACCCAGTACTTC
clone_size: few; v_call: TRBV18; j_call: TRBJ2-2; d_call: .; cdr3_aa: CASSPGTQGTGELFF; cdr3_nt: TGTGCCAGCTCACCAGGGACTCAGGGGACCGGGGAGCTGTTTTTT
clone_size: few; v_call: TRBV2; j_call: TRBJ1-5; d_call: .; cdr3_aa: CASSAAGEGQPQHF; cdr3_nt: TGTGCCAGCAGTGCGGCCGGGGAAGGTCAGCCCCAGCATTTT
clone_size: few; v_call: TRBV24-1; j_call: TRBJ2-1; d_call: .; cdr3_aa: CATSDLERETFF; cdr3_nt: TGTGCCACCAGTGATTTAGAGAGGGAGACGTTCTTC
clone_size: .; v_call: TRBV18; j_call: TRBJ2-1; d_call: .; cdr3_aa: CASSPRGTAYNEQFF; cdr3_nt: TGTGCCAGCTCACCGCGCGGGACAGCCTACAATGAGCAGTTCTTC
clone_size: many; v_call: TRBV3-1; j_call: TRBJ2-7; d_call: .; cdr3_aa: CASSQDPYEQYF; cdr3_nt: TGTGCCAGCAGCCAAGACCCCTACGAGCAGTACTTC
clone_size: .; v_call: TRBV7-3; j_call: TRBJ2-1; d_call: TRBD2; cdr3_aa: CASSRTRDYNEQFF; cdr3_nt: TGTGCCAGCAGCAGGACTAGGGACTACAATGAGCAGTTCTTC
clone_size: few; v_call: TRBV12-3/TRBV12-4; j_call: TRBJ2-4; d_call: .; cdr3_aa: CASRLTGRQNIQYF; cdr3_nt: TGTGCCAGCAGGCTGACAGGTCGACAAAACATTCAGTACTTC
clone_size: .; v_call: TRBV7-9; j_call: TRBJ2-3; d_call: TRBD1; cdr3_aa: CASSQTGGADTQYF; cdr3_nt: TGTGCCAGCAGCCAGACAGGGGGCGCGGATACGCAGTATTTT
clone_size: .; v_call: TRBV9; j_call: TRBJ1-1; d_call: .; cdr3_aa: CASSVRTDYDTEAFF; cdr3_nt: TGTGCCAGCAGCGTACGGACAGACTATGACACTGAAGCTTTCTTT
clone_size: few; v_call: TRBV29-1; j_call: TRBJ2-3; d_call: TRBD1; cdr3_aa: CSVGGSDRGPAYTQYF; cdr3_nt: TGCAGCGTTGGAGGCTCGGACAGGGGCCCGGCGTATACGCAGTATTTT
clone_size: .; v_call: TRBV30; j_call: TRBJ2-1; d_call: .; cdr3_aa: CAWSPSRDEQFF; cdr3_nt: TGTGCCTGGAGTCCCTCGCGGGATGAGCAGTTCTTC
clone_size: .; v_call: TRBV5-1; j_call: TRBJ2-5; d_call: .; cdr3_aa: CASSLLEGVETQYF; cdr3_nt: TGCGCCAGCAGCCTCTTGGAGGGGGTAGAGACCCAGTACTTC
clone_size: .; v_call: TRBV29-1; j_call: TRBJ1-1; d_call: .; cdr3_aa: CSVEEPSRRVNTEAFF; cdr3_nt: TGCAGCGTTGAAGAGCCATCCCGCCGGGTGAACACTGAAGCTTTCTTT
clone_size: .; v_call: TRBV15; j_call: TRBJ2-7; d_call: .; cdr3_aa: CATSSPGRTYEQYF; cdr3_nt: TGTGCCACCAGCAGCCCGGGACGGACCTACGAGCAGTACTTC
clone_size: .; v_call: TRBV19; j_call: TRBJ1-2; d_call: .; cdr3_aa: CASRGDYYGYTF; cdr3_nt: TGTGCCAGTAGAGGGGACTACTATGGCTACACCTTC
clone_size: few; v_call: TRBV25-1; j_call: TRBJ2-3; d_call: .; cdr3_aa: CASSDSGSSTDTQYF; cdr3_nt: TGTGCCAGCAGTGATAGCGGTTCTAGCACAGATACGCAGTATTTT
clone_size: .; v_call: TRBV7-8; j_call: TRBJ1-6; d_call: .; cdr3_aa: CASSGRRSDNSPLHF; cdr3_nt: TGTGCCAGCAGCGGGCGAAGGTCGGATAATTCACCCCTCCACTTT
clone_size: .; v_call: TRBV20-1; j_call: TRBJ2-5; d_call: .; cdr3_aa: CSAPPAGKETQYF; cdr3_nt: TGCAGTGCCCCTCCGGCAGGGAAAGAGACCCAGTACTTC
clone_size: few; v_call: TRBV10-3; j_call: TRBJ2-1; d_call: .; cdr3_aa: CAISGGGNPNNEQFF; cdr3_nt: TGTGCCATCAGTGGGGGGGGCAACCCAAACAATGAGCAGTTCTTC
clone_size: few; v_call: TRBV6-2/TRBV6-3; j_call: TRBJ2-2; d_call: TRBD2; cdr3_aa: CASSYSVLALSTGELFF; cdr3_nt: TGTGCCAGCAGTTACTCGGTACTAGCGCTTAGTACCGGGGAGCTGTTTTTT
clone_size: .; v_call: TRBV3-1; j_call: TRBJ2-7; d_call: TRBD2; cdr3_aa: CASSLGGSGFEQYF; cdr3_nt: TGTGCCAGCAGCCTTGGCGGGAGTGGTTTTGAGCAGTACTTC
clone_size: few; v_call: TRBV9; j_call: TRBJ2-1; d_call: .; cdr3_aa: CASSVRRADNEQFF; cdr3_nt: TGTGCCAGCAGCGTAAGGAGGGCCGACAATGAGCAGTTCTTC
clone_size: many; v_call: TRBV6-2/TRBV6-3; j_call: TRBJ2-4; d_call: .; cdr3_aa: CASSYSRQLGQAKNIQYF; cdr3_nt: TGTGCCAGCAGTTACTCGAGACAGTTGGGGCAAGCCAAAAACATTCAGTACTTC
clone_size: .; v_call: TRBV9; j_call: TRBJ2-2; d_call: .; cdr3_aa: CASSESITGELFF; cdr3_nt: TGTGCCAGCAGCGAGTCTATCACCGGGGAGCTGTTTTTT
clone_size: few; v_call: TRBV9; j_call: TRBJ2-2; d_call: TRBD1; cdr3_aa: CASSVTGFTGELFF; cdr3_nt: TGTGCCAGCAGCGTGACAGGGTTCACCGGGGAGCTGTTTTTT
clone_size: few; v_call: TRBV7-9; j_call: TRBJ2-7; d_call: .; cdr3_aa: CASSPRVDEQYF; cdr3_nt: TGTGCCAGCAGCCCCCGGGTTGACGAGCAGTACTTC
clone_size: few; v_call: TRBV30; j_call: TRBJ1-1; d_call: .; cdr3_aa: CAWSVRQGTTEAFF; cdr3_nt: TGTGCCTGGAGTGTCCGGCAGGGGACCACTGAAGCTTTCTTT
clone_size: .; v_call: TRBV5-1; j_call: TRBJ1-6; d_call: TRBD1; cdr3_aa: CASSSRQGNNSPLHF; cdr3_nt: TGCGCCAGCAGCTCTCGACAGGGTAATAATTCACCCCTCCACTTT
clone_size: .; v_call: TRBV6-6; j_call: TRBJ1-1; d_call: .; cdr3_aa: CASSNGGMNTEAFF; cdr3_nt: TGTGCCAGCAGTAACGGTGGAATGAACACTGAAGCTTTCTTT
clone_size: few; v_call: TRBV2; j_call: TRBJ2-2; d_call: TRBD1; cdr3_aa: CASSVETGIAGELFF; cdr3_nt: TGTGCCAGCAGTGTCGAGACAGGGATTGCCGGGGAGCTGTTTTTT
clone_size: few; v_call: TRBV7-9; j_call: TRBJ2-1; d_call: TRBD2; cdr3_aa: CASSHPAWRGSNNEQFF; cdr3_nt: TGTGCCAGCAGCCATCCCGCCTGGCGGGGGTCCAACAATGAGCAGTTCTTC
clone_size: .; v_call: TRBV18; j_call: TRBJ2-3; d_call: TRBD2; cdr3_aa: CASSLRTSGVSYTDTQYF; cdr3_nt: TGTGCCAGCTCACTTCGGACTAGCGGGGTTAGTTACACAGATACGCAGTATTTT
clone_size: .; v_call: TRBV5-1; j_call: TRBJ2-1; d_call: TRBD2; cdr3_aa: CASSRSSGRIGNEQFF; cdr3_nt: TGCGCCAGCAGCCGATCTAGCGGGAGAATAGGGAATGAGCAGTTCTTC
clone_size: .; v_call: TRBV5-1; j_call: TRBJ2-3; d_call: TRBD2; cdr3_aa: CASSLAGETDTQYF; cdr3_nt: TGCGCCAGCAGTTTAGCGGGAGAGACAGATACGCAGTATTTT
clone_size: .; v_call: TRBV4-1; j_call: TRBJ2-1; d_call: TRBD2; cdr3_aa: CASSPEQQTSGSIWQFF; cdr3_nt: TGCGCCAGCAGCCCGGAACAACAGACTAGCGGGAGTATTTGGCAGTTCTTC